The 8 T cell receptor beta chains listed next were all sequenced from one sample in a study of cytomegalovirus exposure and HLA in healthy donors. The primer mix had 60 Vbeta and 13 Jbeta primers. The data were produced by immunoSEQ multiplex PCR, yet TCRdb's version contains in-frame clones alone and is incomplete. The sample spans about 140,000 clones; the ten largest clones claim 2% to 2.5%. Sequenced: PBMCs. These receptors all stem from a woman aged 18-29 years in good health and CMV-seronegative.

This sequence joins TRBV19 and TRBJ2-2; 8 bases line up with TRBD2. CDR3 length: 20 amino acids. Trimming at V came to 0 bases and at J to 0 bases, leaving 12 bases not matched to a gene. From germline, CDR1 is LNHDA and CDR2 SQIVND (reference sequence). CDR3: CASSIDRGGLGHSNTGELFF. As DNA, the CDR3 is TGTGCCAGTAGTATAGATCGGGGGGGTTTGGGACACTCGAACACCGGGGAGCTGTTTTTT.

V gene TRBV4-1 combines with J gene TRBJ1-1; 10 bases line up with TRBD1. Trimming removed 4 bases from V and 11 bases from J; junction bases left unmatched: 16. The length of the CDR3 is 16 residues. CDR1 and CDR2 from the germline V gene are MGHRA and YSYEKL. CDR3 loop: CASSPFTGQGLTAAFF. Here the CDR3 DNA reads TGCGCCAGCAGCCCCTTTACGGGACAGGGGCTTACAGCGGCTTTCTTT.

The gene calls are TRBV7-9 and TRBJ2-7; 11 positions agree with TRBD2. The CDR3 spans 13 residues. CDR1 SEHNR and CDR2 FQNEAQ come from the germline V gene (reference sequence). With V trimmed by 8 bases and J by 3 bases, 3 bases remained unmatched. CDR3 sequence reads: CASYTSGGYEQYF. As DNA, the CDR3 is TGTGCCAGCTACACTAGCGGGGGCTACGAGCAGTACTTC.

V gene TRBV6-5 combines with J gene TRBJ2-3; 9 bases are shared with TRBD2. Trimming at V came to 6 bases and at J to 6 bases, leaving 7 bases not matched to a gene. Germline loops: CDR1 MNHEY, CDR2 SVGAGI. This CDR3 comprises 14 residues. CDR3 in DNA: TGTGCCAGCAGCCCGGGACTAGCAACGGATACGCAGTATTTT. Translating gives CASSPGLATDTQYF.

The rearrangement links TRBV29-1 to TRBJ2-1; TRBD2 matches at 9 bases. Trimming at V came to 3 bases and at J to 2 bases, leaving 8 bases not matched to a gene. CDR1 and CDR2 from the germline V gene are SQVTM and ANQGSEA. The CDR3 is 16 amino acids. Here the CDR3 DNA reads TGCAGCGTTGAGGGGAACCTAGCGGGGACCTACAATGAGCAGTTCTTC. This translates into CSVEGNLAGTYNEQFF.

The rearrangement uses TRBV5-1 and TRBJ1-2; D not certain. This CDR3 spans 16 amino acids. Trimming left V 4 bases short and J 1 base short, with 17 bases between. Germline V gene sequence: CDR1 SGHRS, CDR2 YFSETQ. Here the CDR3 DNA reads TGCGCCAGCAGCGTTGGGTCAGGCTCTCTTAACTATGGCTACACCTTC. Protein sequence: CASSVGSGSLNYGYTF.

The chain has TRBV30 and TRBJ2-7; maybe TRBD1 (5 bases). The CDR3 spans 13 residues. CDR1 GTSNPN and CDR2 SVGIG come from the germline V gene (reference sequence). Trimming pared 0 bases from V and 4 bases from J, leaving 10 bases between. The CDR3 is CAWSVRGSYEQYV. Here the CDR3 DNA reads TGTGCCTGGAGTGTAAGGGGCAGTTACGAGCAGTACGTC.

This chain joins TRBV6-6 and TRBJ2-7; D not certain. The CDR3 length is 13 residues. Germline CDR1 is MNHNY and CDR2 is SVGAGI (reference sequence). V shed 2 bases and J shed 5 bases, with 10 bases lying between them. The CDR3 sequence: CASSYPDTHEQYV. The CDR3 DNA reads TGTGCCAGCAGTTACCCCGACACCCACGAGCAGTACGTC.